Following are 29 T cell receptor beta chains from one sample sequenced in a study of blood T cell repertoires in COVID-19. The protocol was immunoSEQ multiplex PCR, while the TCRdb copy is restricted to in-frame clones and leaves out a portion. The table lists about 210,000 clones, 87% of them singletons, with approximately 10% in the top ten. What was sequenced was PBMCs or T cells enriched from blood (not recorded which). These TCRs come from a young man with acute COVID-19.

The V call is TRBV4-3, the J call TRBJ1-1; D gene uncertain. CDR1 is LGHNA, CDR2 YSLEER, per germline. The CDR3 is 12 amino acids. V was clipped by 1 base and J by 5 bases, with 5 bases between them. CDR3 DNA sequence: TGCGCCAGCAGCCAAGGCAGTACTGAAGCTTTCTTT. Its protein is CASSQGSTEAFF.

The V call is TRBV25-1, the J call TRBJ1-2; 7 bases are a match to TRBD1. Germline-derived CDR1 and CDR2 are MGHDK and SYGVNS. V lost 4 bases and J lost 4; bases outside the gene matches: 6. There are 14 residues in the CDR3. The CDR3 region is CASSATGASYGYTF. The CDR3 DNA is TGTGCCAGCAGTGCAACAGGGGCCAGCTATGGCTACACCTTC.

This clone was seen only once. The chain couples TRBV4-3 to TRBJ1-2; D not resolved. The germline gives CDR1 LGHNA, CDR2 YSLEER. The V gene lost 3 bases and the J gene lost 0 bases, with 8 bases spanning the gap. CDR3 length: 14 residues. The CDR3 DNA follows: TGCGCCAGCAGCCACCTGACACCTAACTATGGCTACACCTTC. This gives the protein CASSHLTPNYGYTF.

The chain has TRBV6-5 and TRBJ1-1, with D unresolved. CDR1 is MNHEY, CDR2 SVGAGI, per germline. The CDR3 length is 12 residues. V gave up 2 bases and J gave up 5 bases, with 6 bases separating them. The CDR3: CASSYRETEAFF. CDR3 bases: TGTGCCAGCAGTTACAGGGAGACTGAAGCTTTCTTT.

The chain carries TRBV11-3 and TRBJ2-7; TRBD2 matches 15 bases. Germline loops: CDR1 SGHNT, CDR2 YENEEA. Unmatched junction bases numbered 13, after V lost 3 bases and J lost 7 bases. The CDR3 spans 18 residues. As DNA, the CDR3 is TGTGCCAGCAGCTTTCGCATTGGACTAGCGGGAGGGCTCGGGGAGCAGTACTTC. This encodes CASSFRIGLAGGLGEQYF.

This clone showed up just once. The chain uses TRBV27 and TRBJ1-1; tentative D call: TRBD1 (6 bases). This CDR3 contains 14 residues. Trimming took 7 bases from V and 3 from J, leaving 15 bases between them. The germline gives CDR1 MNHEY, CDR2 SMNVEV (reference sequence). CDR3 DNA: TGTGCCAGCAAGGCTGGGGGGGCACACACTGAAGCTTTCTTT. Translated: CASKAGGAHTEAFF.

V usage is TRBV11-2 and J usage is TRBJ2-3, with TRBD2 matching over 7 bases. The CDR3 has 15 amino acids. V trimming: 5 bases; J trimming: 3 bases; junction bases outside the gene matches: 8. Germline CDR1 is SGHAT and CDR2 is FQNNGV. CDR3 sequence: CASSPVSSGTDTQYF. The DNA for the CDR3 is TGTGCCAGCAGCCCCGTGTCTAGCGGAACAGATACGCAGTATTTT. Full variable domain (missing parts from reference TRBV11-2 and TRBJ2-3): EAGVAQSPRYKIIEKRQSVAFWCNPISGHATLYWYQQILGQGPKLLIQFQNNGVVDDSQLPKDRFSAERLKGVDSTLKIQPAKLEDSAVYLCASSPVSSGTDTQYFGPGTRLTVL.

V gene TRBV6-2 or TRBV6-3 combines with J gene TRBJ1-3, with no clear D. Germline V gives CDR1 MNHEY, CDR2 SVGEGT. Trimming took off 0 bases at V and 8 bases at J, with 8 bases between the two ends. The CDR3 has 13 residues. CDR3: CASSYSEEDTIYF. The CDR3 region has the DNA TGTGCCAGCAGTTACTCGGAAGAGGACACCATATATTTT.

This sequence joins TRBV6-5 and TRBJ2-1, with D perhaps TRBD2 (6 bases). This CDR3 contains 15 residues. The V gene's germline CDR1 is MNHEY and CDR2 SVGAGI. V lost 5 bases to trimming and J lost 0 bases, with 11 bases between them. The CDR3 loop reads CASSREVDSYNEQFF. CDR3 DNA: TGTGCCAGCAGTAGGGAGGTGGACTCCTACAATGAGCAGTTCTTC.

The rearrangement uses TRBV30 and TRBJ1-2; D is possibly TRBD1 (6 bases). The CDR3 loop spans 13 amino acids. Germline CDR1 reads GTSNPN; CDR2 reads SVGIG (reference sequence). The V and J ends lost 6 bases and 6 bases respectively, with 17 bases between them. This chain's CDR3 is CACYREGGDGYTF. The CDR3 DNA reads as TGTGCCTGTTACAGGGAGGGAGGTGATGGCTACACCTTC.

This chain connects TRBV25-1 to TRBJ1-4; possibly TRBD1 for D (5 bases). CDR3 length: 13 residues. Trimming removed 8 bases from V and 7 bases from J, with 14 bases in between. Germline lookup yields CDR1 MGHDK and CDR2 SYGVNS. The CDR3 loop is CASGYGGVEKLFF. CDR3 DNA: TGTGCCAGCGGCTACGGGGGAGTTGAAAAACTGTTTTTT. Drawing the rest from reference TRBV25-1 and TRBJ1-4, the complete variable domain is EADIYQTPRYLVIGTGKKITLECSQTMGHDKMYWYQQDPGMELHLIHYSYGVNSTEKGDLSSESTVSRIRTEHFPLTLESARPSHTSQYLCASGYGGVEKLFFGSGTQLSVL.

V is TRBV15 and J is TRBJ1-5, with D possibly matching TRBD1 (6 bases). Germline values: CDR1 LNHNV, CDR2 YYDKDF (reference sequence). V lost 5 bases and J lost 5, with 16 bases in between. The CDR3 loop spans 15 amino acids. The CDR3 nucleotides are TGTGCCACCAGCGGTGAGCAGGGGTCGTATCAGCCCCAGCATTTT. Its translation is CATSGEQGSYQPQHF.

The chain employs TRBV30 and TRBJ1-1; 7 positions match TRBD1. Germline assignment: CDR1 GTSNPN and CDR2 SVGIG (reference sequence). The ends lost 7 bases at V and 0 bases at J; junction bases unmatched: 8. The CDR3 is 14 residues long. The CDR3 nucleotides read TGTGCCTCGACGACAGGGAGCATGAACACTGAAGCTTTCTTT. Encoded protein: CASTTGSMNTEAFF.

On this clone itself: A much more abundant neighbour one base away suggests this may be a read error. Additional DNA sequences in this sample encode the identical CDR3. This chain's CDR3 is CASSRLLTGELFF. The CDR3 bases are TGCGCCAGTAGCCGCCTACTTACCGGGGAGCTGTTTTTT. The chain joins TRBV4-1 to TRBJ2-2; D gene uncertain. This CDR3 region has 13 residues. Germline V gives CDR1 MGHRA, CDR2 YSYEKL.

The chain joins TRBV5-8 to TRBJ2-7; TRBD1 matches 10 bases. V gave up 0 bases and J gave up 6 bases; unmatched junction bases: 6. The CDR3 is 15 residues long. Germline CDR1 and CDR2: SGHTS and YDEGEE. In DNA, the CDR3 is TGTGCCAGCAGCTTGGGACAGGGGGCTGTGCGCGAGCAGTACTTC. Its protein is CASSLGQGAVREQYF. The variable domain in full, completed from reference TRBV5-8 and TRBJ2-7, reads EAGVTQSPTHLIKTRGQQATLRCSPISGHTSVYWYQQALGLGLQFLLWYDEGEERNRGNFPPRFSGRQFPNYSSELNVNALELEDSALYLCASSLGQGAVREQYFGPGTRLTVT.

V gene TRBV4-1 combines with J gene TRBJ1-1; D is perhaps TRBD1 (6 bases). V was cut by 1 base and J by 8 bases, with 11 bases left in between. This CDR3 has 13 residues. Germline V gives CDR1 MGHRA, CDR2 YSYEKL. CDR3 region: CASSQVGDIEAFF. In DNA form, the CDR3 reads TGCGCCAGCAGCCAAGTGGGGGACATCGAAGCTTTCTTT.

The gene calls are TRBV19 and TRBJ1-1, with a weak D call TRBD1 (6 bases). This CDR3 has 15 amino acids. V lost 6 bases and J 6 bases, leaving 20 bases between the germline ends. Looked up from germline, CDR1 is LNHDA and CDR2 is SQIVND (reference sequence). CDR3 sequence (DNA): TGTGCCAGTAGCTCCCGCCCTGGCCAGGGGCCTGAAGCTTTCTTT. Translating gives CASSSRPGQGPEAFF.

This clone has only a few counts. The V call is TRBV15, the J call TRBJ2-2; 7 bases are shared with TRBD2. The CDR3 length is 18 residues. Germline-derived CDR1 and CDR2 are LNHNV and YYDKDF (reference sequence). V lost 5 bases and J lost 4; bases outside the gene matches: 16. Here the CDR3 DNA reads TGTGCCACCAGCCTCTTAACGGCTAGCGGAATTTCCACCGGGGAGCTGTTTTTT. Residues: CATSLLTASGISTGELFF. Together with reference TRBV15 and TRBJ2-2, the CDR3 gives the full variable domain: DAMVIQNPRYQVTQFGKPVTLSCSQTLNHNVMYWYQQKSSQAPKLLFHYYDKDFNNEADTPDNFQSRRPNTSFCFLDIRSPGLGDTAMYLCATSLLTASGISTGELFFGEGSRLTVL.

The chain couples TRBV11-2 to TRBJ2-7, with unresolved D. CDR3 size: 14 residues. V lost 0 bases, J lost 5 bases, and 11 bases lay in between. Germline CDR1 SGHAT, CDR2 FQNNGV. The CDR3, as DNA: TGTGCCAGCAGCTTAGACCCGGGTTCAGACGAGCAGTACTTC. It codes for CASSLDPGSDEQYF.

This chain uses TRBV28 with TRBJ1-6, with D perhaps TRBD1 (6 bases). Trimming shortened V by 6 bases and J by 10 bases, and 16 bases separated the two germline ends. This CDR3 region has 14 residues. Germline lookup yields CDR1 MDHEN and CDR2 SYDVKM. DNA for the CDR3: TGTGCCAGCAGCTTGGGACACCGGGACTCACCCCTCCACTTT. Its protein product is CASSLGHRDSPLHF.

DNA for the CDR3: TGTGCCAGCAGTGACCGGGACAGACGCTATGGCTACACCTTC. It is translated as CASSDRDRRYGYTF. The rearrangement uses TRBV6-1 and TRBJ1-2, with TRBD1 matching 7 bases. V dropped 3 bases and J dropped 4; count of bases not matched to a gene: 5. Germline V gene lookup returns CDR1 MNHNS and CDR2 SASEGT. CDR3 length: 14 residues.

The chain is built from TRBV19 and TRBJ1-1; D perhaps matches TRBD1 (5 bases). Germline V CDR1 and CDR2: LNHDA, SQIVND (reference sequence). V lost 3 bases and J lost 7, with 9 bases in between. The CDR3 is made up of 12 amino acids. The CDR3 spells CASSIAGLEAFF. Written as DNA, the CDR3 is TGTGCCAGTAGTATCGCAGGGCTTGAAGCTTTCTTT.

The CDR3 spells CASSFGGNSPLHF. The CDR3 DNA is TGCGCCAGCAGCTTCGGGGGAAATTCACCCCTCCACTTT. V usage is TRBV5-1 and J usage is TRBJ1-6, with D perhaps matching TRBD1 (5 bases). From germline, CDR1 is SGHRS and CDR2 YFSETQ. V shed 2 bases and J shed 7 bases, with 7 bases lying between them. The length of the CDR3 is 13 residues.

This chain links TRBV6-5 with TRBJ1-1, with TRBD1 identical over 7 bases. The CDR3 extends over 13 amino acids. V was clipped by 5 bases and J by 7 bases; unmatched bases: 7. Germline V gene sequence: CDR1 MNHEY, CDR2 SVGAGI. Here the CDR3 DNA reads TGTGCCAGCAGTCCCAACAGGGGTGGTGAAGCTTTCTTT. Encoded protein: CASSPNRGGEAFF.

The chain joins TRBV15 to TRBJ1-2, with a weak D call TRBD1 (5 bases). V gave up 3 bases and J gave up 3 bases, with 14 bases separating them. CDR1 LNHNV and CDR2 YYDKDF come from the germline V gene (reference sequence). The CDR3 runs to 15 residues. The CDR3 reads CATSRPGTVYYGYTF. In DNA, the CDR3 is TGTGCCACCAGCAGGCCAGGGACTGTTTACTATGGCTACACCTTC. The full variable domain, with the rest looked up from reference TRBV15 and TRBJ1-2, is DAMVIQNPRYQVTQFGKPVTLSCSQTLNHNVMYWYQQKSSQAPKLLFHYYDKDFNNEADTPDNFQSRRPNTSFCFLDIRSPGLGDTAMYLCATSRPGTVYYGYTFGSGTRLTVV.

The chain couples TRBV3-1 (or the pseudogene TRBV3-2) to TRBJ2-3; 8 bases align to TRBD2. There are 16 residues in the CDR3. J gave up 1 base and V 1 base, and 4 bases lay outside the gene matches. Germline CDR1 reads LGHDT; CDR2 reads YNNKEL (reference sequence). CDR3: CASSQGLSGGTDTQYF. The CDR3 nucleotides read TGTGCCAGCAGCCAAGGTCTTAGCGGGGGCACAGATACGCAGTATTTT.

V gene TRBV25-1 combines with J gene TRBJ2-7; 7 bases match TRBD1. Germline assignment: CDR1 MGHDK and CDR2 SYGVNS. J gave up 0 bases and V 5 bases, and 7 bases lay outside the gene matches. CDR3 length equals 15 residues. The chain's CDR3 is CASSPVGDSSYEQYF. The CDR3 region has the DNA TGTGCCAGCAGTCCAGTGGGGGACAGCTCCTACGAGCAGTACTTC.

The CDR3 reads CASSATQNTGELFF. The CDR3 coding sequence is TGTGCCAGCAGTGCGACACAGAACACCGGGGAGCTGTTTTTT. The V and J genes are TRBV28 and TRBJ2-2; D unresolved. Per germline, CDR1 MDHEN and CDR2 SYDVKM. This CDR3 has 14 amino acids. The V gene lost 5 bases and the J gene lost 1 base, with 8 bases spanning the gap.

The rearrangement links TRBV28 to TRBJ1-5, with 7 bases matching TRBD1. The germline gives CDR1 MDHEN, CDR2 SYDVKM. J gave up 5 bases and V 6 bases, and 7 bases lay outside the gene matches. The CDR3 sequence is 14 residues long. The CDR3 DNA follows: TGTGCCAGCAGCACGGGACAGCAATATCAGCCCCAGCATTTT. It specifies CASSTGQQYQPQHF.